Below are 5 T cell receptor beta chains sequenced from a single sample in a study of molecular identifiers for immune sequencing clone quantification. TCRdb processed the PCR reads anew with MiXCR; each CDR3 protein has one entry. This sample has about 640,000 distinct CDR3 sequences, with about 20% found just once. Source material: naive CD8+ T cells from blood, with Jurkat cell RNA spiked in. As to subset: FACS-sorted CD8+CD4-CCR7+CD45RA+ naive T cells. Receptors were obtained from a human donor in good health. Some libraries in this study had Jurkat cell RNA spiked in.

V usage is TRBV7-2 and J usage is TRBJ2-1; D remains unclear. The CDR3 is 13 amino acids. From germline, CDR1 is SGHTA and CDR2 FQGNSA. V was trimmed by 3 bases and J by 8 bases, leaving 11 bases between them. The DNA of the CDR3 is TGTGCCAGCAGCTTGGGTTACTGGGATGAGCAGTTCTTC. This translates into CASSLGYWDEQFF.

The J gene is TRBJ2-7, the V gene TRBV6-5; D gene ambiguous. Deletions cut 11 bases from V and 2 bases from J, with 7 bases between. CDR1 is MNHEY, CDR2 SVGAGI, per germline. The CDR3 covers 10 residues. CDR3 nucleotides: TGTGCCTGTGGAGCCTACGAGCAGTACTTC. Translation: CACGAYEQYF.

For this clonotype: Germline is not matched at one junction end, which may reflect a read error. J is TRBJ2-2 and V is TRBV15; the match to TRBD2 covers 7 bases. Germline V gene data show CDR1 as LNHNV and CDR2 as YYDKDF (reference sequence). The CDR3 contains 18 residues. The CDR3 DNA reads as TGTGCCACCAGACTCGGACTAGGGAAACTTGTCGGGACCGGGGAGCTGTCTTTT. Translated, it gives CATRLGLGKLVGTGELSF.

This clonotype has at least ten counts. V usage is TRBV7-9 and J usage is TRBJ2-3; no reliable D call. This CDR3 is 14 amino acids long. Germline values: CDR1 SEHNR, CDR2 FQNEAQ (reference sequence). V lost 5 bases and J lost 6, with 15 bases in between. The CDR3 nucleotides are TGTGCCAGCAGCCCGCCGGCTAGTTCGGATACGCAGTATTTT. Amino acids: CASSPPASSDTQYF.

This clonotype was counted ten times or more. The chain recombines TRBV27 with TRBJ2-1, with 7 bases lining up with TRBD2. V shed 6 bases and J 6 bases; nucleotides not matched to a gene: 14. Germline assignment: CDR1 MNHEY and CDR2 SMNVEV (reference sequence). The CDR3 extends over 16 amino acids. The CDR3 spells CASRLSGNKRGNEQFF. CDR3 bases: TGTGCCAGCAGACTTAGCGGAAATAAGCGGGGCAATGAGCAGTTCTTC.